These T cell receptor beta chains were read from a single sample in a study of shared clonotypes between healthy human individuals. Method: immunoSEQ multiplex PCR; TCRdb's copy keeps in-frame clones and lacks some. The sample carries about 700,000 clones, about 91% recorded once. Material: naive CD8+ T cells sorted from blood. These receptors were collected from a man aged 25-40 years in good health. Each CDR3 is given with its conserved first and last residue. Fields, in order: CDR3 length, clone size, V gene, D gene, J gene, CDR3 DNA, CDR3 protein. D genes are given only for firm matches. Rows may omit the clone size; those that give it use once, few, many or a size class.

length: 16
size: .
V: TRBV6-1
D: .
J: TRBJ2-3
DNA: TGTGCCAGCAGTGAACGGAGACAGGCTAGCACAGATACGCAGTATTTT
CDR3: CASSERRQASTDTQYF

length: 15
size: .
V: TRBV23-1
D: .
J: TRBJ2-2
DNA: TGCGCCAGCAGTGGACGGGAAACGTGGGACGGGGAGCTGTTTTTT
CDR3: CASSGRETWDGELFF

length: 15
size: .
V: TRBV6-1
D: TRBD2
J: TRBJ2-2
DNA: TGTGCCAGCAGGGGGGGGAGGCCGAACACCGGGGAGCTGTTTTTT
CDR3: CASRGGRPNTGELFF

length: 15
size: .
V: TRBV9
D: TRBD2
J: TRBJ2-7
DNA: TGTGCCAGCAGCGTAGGGCGGGAGTGGGCCTACGAGCAGTACTTC
CDR3: CASSVGREWAYEQYF

length: 15
size: .
V: TRBV19
D: .
J: TRBJ1-4
DNA: TGTGCCAGTAGTATCAAGGTGTTTACTAATGAAAAACTGTTTTTT
CDR3: CASSIKVFTNEKLFF

length: 14
size: few
V: TRBV10-1
D: TRBD2
J: TRBJ2-7
DNA: TGCGCCAGCAGTGATCAGGGACTAGTGGACGAGCAGTACTTC
CDR3: CASSDQGLVDEQYF

length: 15
size: .
V: TRBV7-9
D: TRBD2
J: TRBJ2-1
DNA: TGTGCCAGCAGCGTCGGGGGGGACTCGGGAAATGAGCAGTTCTTC
CDR3: CASSVGGDSGNEQFF

length: 15
size: once
V: TRBV11-2
D: .
J: TRBJ2-1
DNA: TGTGCCAGCACCCTGGGGCGGGGACTCTACAATGAGCAGTTCTTC
CDR3: CASTLGRGLYNEQFF

length: 12
size: .
V: TRBV5-6
D: .
J: TRBJ1-3
DNA: TGTGCCAGCAGCTTCTTCGGAAACACCATATATTTT
CDR3: CASSFFGNTIYF

length: 13
size: .
V: TRBV4-1
D: .
J: TRBJ2-1
DNA: TGCGCCAGCAGCCAAGAGCGGACGGGTGAGCAGTTCTTC
CDR3: CASSQERTGEQFF

length: 15
size: .
V: TRBV15
D: TRBD2
J: TRBJ2-3
DNA: TGTGCCACCTTGGCTAGCGGTAGTGGGGTAGATACGCAGTATTTT
CDR3: CATLASGSGVDTQYF

length: 13
size: .
V: TRBV19
D: TRBD1
J: TRBJ2-3
DNA: TGTGCCAGTGACAGGGCCCGCCCGATGAGGCAGTATTTT
CDR3: CASDRARPMRQYF

length: 14
size: .
V: TRBV28
D: .
J: TRBJ2-1
DNA: TGTGCCAGCAGTCTCGGGACAAACTACAATGAGCAGTTCTTC
CDR3: CASSLGTNYNEQFF

length: 12
size: .
V: TRBV27
D: .
J: TRBJ2-1
DNA: TGTGCCAGCAGTATTGACCACACGGAGCAGTTCTTC
CDR3: CASSIDHTEQFF

length: 13
size: .
V: TRBV28
D: .
J: TRBJ2-1
DNA: TGTGCCAGCGAGGGGGGAGGGGGATATGAGCAGTTCTTC
CDR3: CASEGGGGYEQFF

length: 14
size: .
V: TRBV7-9
D: .
J: TRBJ2-5
DNA: TGTGCCAGCAGCCCAGTCGAGGGGCGAGAGACCCAGTACTTC
CDR3: CASSPVEGRETQYF